The 10 T cell receptor beta chains below come from one sample, sequenced in a study of blood T cell repertoires in COVID-19. Assay: immunoSEQ multiplex PCR; the TCRdb copy retains only in-frame clones and omits some. The sample contains about 150,000 clones, 78% of which appear only once. Sequenced sample: PBMCs or T cells enriched from blood (not recorded which). These receptors all stem from a woman aged 50 to 60 who had recovered from COVID-19.

The chain couples TRBV30 to TRBJ2-7; D might be TRBD1 (5 bases). V was trimmed by 4 bases and J by 3 bases, leaving 7 bases between them. Per the germline V gene, CDR1 is GTSNPN and CDR2 is SVGIG (reference sequence). The length of the CDR3 is 11 residues. CDR3 region: CAWKGNYEQYF. CDR3 in DNA: TGTGCCTGGAAGGGGAACTACGAGCAGTACTTC.

The rearrangement links TRBV9 to TRBJ2-3; 14 nucleotides agree with TRBD2. V trimming: 3 bases; J trimming: 2 bases; junction bases outside the gene matches: 5. Germline CDR1 is SGDLS and CDR2 is YYNGEE. The CDR3 spans 17 residues. CDR3 DNA: TGTGCCAGCAGCGGAGGGACTAGCGGGGGCTTCACAGATACGCAGTATTTT. It yields the protein CASSGGTSGGFTDTQYF.

The rearrangement joins TRBV5-1 to TRBJ1-2, with a possible D match to TRBD1 (6 bases). The CDR3 is made up of 14 amino acids. Germline CDR1 SGHRS, CDR2 YFSETQ. The V and J ends lost 0 bases and 6 bases respectively, with 12 bases between them. CDR3 bases: TGCGCCAGCAGCTTGGAGGCAGGGGCCGATGGCTACACCTTC. Translated: CASSLEAGADGYTF. Together with reference TRBV5-1 and TRBJ1-2, the CDR3 gives the full variable domain: KAGVTQTPRYLIKTRGQQVTLSCSPISGHRSVSWYQQTPGQGLQFLFEYFSETQRNKGNFPGRFSGRQFSNSRSEMNVSTLELGDSALYLCASSLEAGADGYTFGSGTRLTVV.

V gene TRBV15 combines with J gene TRBJ2-7; D unclear. Trimming pared 4 bases from V and 0 bases from J, leaving 16 bases between. The length of the CDR3 is 16 residues. Germline V CDR1 and CDR2: LNHNV, YYDKDF (reference sequence). The CDR3 nucleotides read TGTGCCACCAGCACCCAGGCCCTATCGAGCTCCTACGAGCAGTACGTC. Its translation: CATSTQALSSSYEQYV.

This clone has more than one count but fewer than ten. The chain carries TRBV2 and TRBJ2-5, with 8 bases fitting TRBD1. The CDR3 is 14 residues long. Trimming removed 8 bases from V and 2 bases from J; junction bases left unmatched: 7. The V gene's germline CDR1 is SNHLY and CDR2 FYNNEI. CDR3 residues: CASCPGQGQETQYF. Written as DNA, the CDR3 is TGTGCCAGCTGCCCCGGACAGGGACAAGAGACCCAGTACTTC.

The rearrangement joins TRBV6-2 or TRBV6-3 to TRBJ1-1, with a weak D call TRBD1 (5 bases). In germline, CDR1 is MNHEY, CDR2 SVGEGT. V lost 6 bases to trimming and J lost 2 bases, with 19 bases between them. There are 16 residues in the CDR3. CDR3 bases: TGTGCCAGCAGCCCTACGTGGGGCGCGATTAACACTGAAGCTTTCTTT. Translation gives CASSPTWGAINTEAFF.

The rearrangement uses TRBV6-5 and TRBJ1-1; 12 positions match TRBD1. This CDR3 is built from 13 residues. The junction had 7 bases not matched to a gene; V was cut back by 6 bases and J by 11 bases. The germline V gene has CDR1 MNHEY and CDR2 SVGAGI. CDR3 nucleotides: TGTGCCAGCAGAGAGGGACAGGGGGCGACGGCTTTCTTT. Residues: CASREGQGATAFF.

This clone showed up just once. V is TRBV20-1 and J is TRBJ1-2; D is unclear. The V and J ends lost 3 bases and 4 bases respectively, with 12 bases between them. Germline V gene data show CDR1 as DFQATT and CDR2 as SNEGSKA (reference sequence). CDR3 length: 13 amino acids. For the CDR3, the DNA is TGCAGTGCTAGTGTTGGGCGTTCCTATGGCTACACCTTC. The encoded protein is CSASVGRSYGYTF.

The chain has TRBV5-4 and TRBJ1-4; D possibly corresponds to TRBD1 (5 bases). Looked up from germline, CDR1 is SGHNT and CDR2 is YYREEE (reference sequence). V shed 4 bases and J shed 8 bases, with 15 bases lying between them. This CDR3 comprises 14 residues. CDR3 residues: CASSPDNRGEKLFF. The CDR3 DNA reads TGTGCCAGCAGCCCGGACAACCGGGGGGAAAAACTGTTTTTT.

The CDR3 loop reads CATSRALGQGGEKLFF. The CDR3, as DNA: TGTGCCACCAGCAGGGCGCTCGGACAGGGTGGTGAAAAACTGTTTTTT. The chain combines TRBV15 with TRBJ1-4, with 8 positions matching TRBD1. There are 16 residues in the CDR3. Unmatched junction bases numbered 10, after V lost 3 bases and J lost 7 bases. Germline CDR1 is LNHNV and CDR2 is YYDKDF (reference sequence).